This paragraph reports one T cell receptor (beta chain). TCRdb keeps only in-frame clones here, not all; method: immunoSEQ multiplex PCR. The sample consists of around 940,000 clones, over 75% of them appearing once. The data belong to a study of shared clonotypes between healthy human individuals. Per germline, CDR1 SGHAT and CDR2 FQNNGV. Trimming at V came to 5 bases and at J to 3 bases, leaving 6 bases not matched to a gene. This CDR3 contains 14 residues. This chain joins TRBV11-2 and TRBJ2-7; 8 bases align to TRBD1. This receptor was taken from a man younger than 35 in good health. Sequenced input: memory CD4+ T cells sorted from blood. The subset: CD45RA-negative fraction. For the CDR3, the DNA is TGTGCCAGCAGCCGACAGGGGCAGGGCTACGAGCAGTACTTC. Its translation: CASSRQGQGYEQYF.